The clone carrying this T cell receptor beta chain was seen ten or more times. The sample is drawn from a study of T cells in Graves' hyperthyroidism and ophthalmopathy. Authors of the study amplified TCR beta CDR3 regions from RNA transcripts. The primer set for the first-round RT-PCR of the TCR CDR3 was HTBI. TCRdb reprocessed the multiplex PCR reads via MiXCR and lists one record per CDR3 protein. The sample has around 250,000 distinct CDR3 sequences; roughly 15% are singletons. Clinical symptoms, serum thyroxine, TRAb, thyroid ultrasound and orbital computed tomography informed diagnoses. CDR3 length: 18 residues. Germline-derived CDR1 and CDR2 are KGHSH and LQKENI. The V gene end was trimmed by 2 bases and the J gene end by 5 bases; junction bases not matched to a gene: 11.

The TCR originated in a woman in her thirties or forties with Graves' hyperthyroidism that later progressed to Graves' ophthalmopathy. Sequenced input: blood. The chain is built from TRBV18 and TRBJ2-3; TRBD2 agrees at 12 bases. The CDR3 loop is CASSPGLAGGRFGDTQYF. The CDR3 DNA is TGTGCCAGCTCACCAGGGCTAGCGGGAGGGCGTTTTGGAGATACGCAGTATTTT.